This T cell receptor (beta chain) was sequenced for a study of blood T cell repertoires in COVID-19. About the study: The United States, Italy and Spain were the sources of the acute and convalescent COVID-19 samples. T cells, B-cell-depleted T cells, or PBMCs supplied cDNA or gDNA.

The Seattle patients, enrolled during active infection, were followed longitudinally. V lost 5 bases to trimming and J lost 6 bases; unmatched junction nucleotides: 5. The germline CDR1 and CDR2 sequences are KGHDR and SFDVKD. The CDR3 length is 15 residues. Under the authors' procedure: Estimation of nucleated cell counts was performed using reference gene primer amplification. Sequenced by immunoSEQ multiplex PCR; TCRdb stores in-frame clones only, minus some. V and J calls and clone size come straight from that table; D and trimming were deduced from the DNA. The sample comprises 300,000 to 400,000 clones, 85% to 90% of which are singletons, and over 6% rests with the top ten.

The receptor's source is a woman aged 45 to 65 with COVID-19, enrolled during active disease. This chain uses TRBV24-1 with TRBJ2-2; TRBD1 agrees at 10 bases. Material for sequencing was peripheral blood. For the CDR3, the DNA is TGTGCCACCAGTGTTGCCGGGACAGGGGCCGGGGAGCTGTTTTTT. Residues: CATSVAGTGAGELFF.